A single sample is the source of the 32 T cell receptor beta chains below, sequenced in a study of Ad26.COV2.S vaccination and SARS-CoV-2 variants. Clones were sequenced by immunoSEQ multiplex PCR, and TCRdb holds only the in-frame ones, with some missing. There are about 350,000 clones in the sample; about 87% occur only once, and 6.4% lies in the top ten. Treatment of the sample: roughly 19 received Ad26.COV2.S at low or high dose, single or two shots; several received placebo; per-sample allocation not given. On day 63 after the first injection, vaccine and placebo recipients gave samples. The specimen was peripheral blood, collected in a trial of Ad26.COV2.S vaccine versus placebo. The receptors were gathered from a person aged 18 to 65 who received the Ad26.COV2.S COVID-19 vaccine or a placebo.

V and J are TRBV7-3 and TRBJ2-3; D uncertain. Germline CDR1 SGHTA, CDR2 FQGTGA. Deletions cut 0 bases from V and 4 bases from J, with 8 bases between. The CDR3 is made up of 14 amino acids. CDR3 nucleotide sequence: TGTGCCAGCAGCTTAACCAGACCCCCAGATACGCAGTATTTT. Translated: CASSLTRPPDTQYF.

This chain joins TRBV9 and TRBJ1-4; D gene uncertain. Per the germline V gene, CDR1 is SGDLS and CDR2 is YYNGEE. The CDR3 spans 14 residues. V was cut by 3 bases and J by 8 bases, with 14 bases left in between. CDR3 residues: CASSAGWGWEKLFF. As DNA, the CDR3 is TGTGCCAGCAGCGCCGGCTGGGGTTGGGAAAAACTGTTTTTT.

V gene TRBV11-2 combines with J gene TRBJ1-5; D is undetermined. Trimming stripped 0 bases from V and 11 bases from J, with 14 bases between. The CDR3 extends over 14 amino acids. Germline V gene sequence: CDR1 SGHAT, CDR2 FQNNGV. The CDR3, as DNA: TGTGCCAGCAGCTTAGAACCTTCTACCGTGTCCCAGCATTTT. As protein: CASSLEPSTVSQHF.

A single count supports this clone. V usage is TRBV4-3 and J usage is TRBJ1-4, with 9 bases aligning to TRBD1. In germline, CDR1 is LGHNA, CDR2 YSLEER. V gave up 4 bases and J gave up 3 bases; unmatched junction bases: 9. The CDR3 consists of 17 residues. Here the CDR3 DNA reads TGCGCCAGCAGCCCGGACAGGGGATGGTGGGCTAATGAAAAACTGTTTTTT. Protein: CASSPDRGWWANEKLFF.

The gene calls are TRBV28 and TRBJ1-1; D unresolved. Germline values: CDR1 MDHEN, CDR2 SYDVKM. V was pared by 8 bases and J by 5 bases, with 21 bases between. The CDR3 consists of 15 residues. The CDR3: CASGTTGSSRTEAFF. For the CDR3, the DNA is TGTGCCAGCGGCACAACCGGGAGCTCTAGGACTGAAGCTTTCTTT.

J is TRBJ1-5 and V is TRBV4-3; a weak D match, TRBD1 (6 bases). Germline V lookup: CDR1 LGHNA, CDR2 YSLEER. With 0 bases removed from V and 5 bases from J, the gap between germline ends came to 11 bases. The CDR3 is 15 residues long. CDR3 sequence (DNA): TGCGCCAGCAGCCAAGATTTCCAGGGGTATCAGCCCCAGCATTTT. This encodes CASSQDFQGYQPQHF.

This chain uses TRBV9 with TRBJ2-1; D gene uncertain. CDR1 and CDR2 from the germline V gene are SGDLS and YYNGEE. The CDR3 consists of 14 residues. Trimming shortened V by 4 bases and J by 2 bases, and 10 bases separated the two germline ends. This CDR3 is CASSPFMTYNEQFF. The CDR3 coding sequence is TGTGCCAGCAGCCCATTCATGACCTACAATGAGCAGTTCTTC. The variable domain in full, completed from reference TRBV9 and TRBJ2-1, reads DSGVTQTPKHLITATGQRVTLRCSPRSGDLSVYWYQQSLDQGLQFLIQYYNGEERAKGNILERFSAQQFPDLHSELNLSSLELGDSALYFCASSPFMTYNEQFFGPGTRLTVL.

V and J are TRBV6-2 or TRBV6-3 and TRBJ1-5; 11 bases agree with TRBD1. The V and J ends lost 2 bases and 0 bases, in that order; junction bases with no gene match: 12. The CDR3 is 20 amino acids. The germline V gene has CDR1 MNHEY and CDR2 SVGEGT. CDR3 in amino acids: CASSYVPGQGAPHSNQPQHF. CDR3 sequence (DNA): TGTGCCAGCAGTTACGTCCCAGGACAGGGGGCCCCCCATAGCAATCAGCCCCAGCATTTT.

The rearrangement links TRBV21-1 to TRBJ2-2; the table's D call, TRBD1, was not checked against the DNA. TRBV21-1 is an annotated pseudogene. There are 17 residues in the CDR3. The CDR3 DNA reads TGTGCCAGCAACCAATGTCCGGGACAGGTTAACACCGGGGAGCTGTTTTTT. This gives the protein CASNQCPGQVNTGELFF.

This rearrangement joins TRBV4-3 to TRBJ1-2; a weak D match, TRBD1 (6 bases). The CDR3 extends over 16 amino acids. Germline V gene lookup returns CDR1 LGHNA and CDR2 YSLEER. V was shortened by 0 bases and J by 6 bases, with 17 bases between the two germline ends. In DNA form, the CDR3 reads TGCGCCAGCAGCCAAGATCGGGGGGGCGAGTCCCATGGCTACACCTTC. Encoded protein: CASSQDRGGESHGYTF.

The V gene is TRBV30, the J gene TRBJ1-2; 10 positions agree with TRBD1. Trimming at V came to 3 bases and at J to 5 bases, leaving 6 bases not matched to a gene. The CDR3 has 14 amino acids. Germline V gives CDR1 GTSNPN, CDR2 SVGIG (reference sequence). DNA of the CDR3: TGTGCCTGGAGCGGGACAGGGGTAGGGTATGGCTACACCTTC. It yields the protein CAWSGTGVGYGYTF.

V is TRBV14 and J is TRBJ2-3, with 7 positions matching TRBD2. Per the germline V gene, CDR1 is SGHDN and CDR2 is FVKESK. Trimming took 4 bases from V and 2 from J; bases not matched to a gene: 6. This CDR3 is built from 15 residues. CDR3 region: CASSRSGYNTDTQYF. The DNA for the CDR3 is TGTGCCAGCAGCCGTAGCGGGTATAACACAGATACGCAGTATTTT.

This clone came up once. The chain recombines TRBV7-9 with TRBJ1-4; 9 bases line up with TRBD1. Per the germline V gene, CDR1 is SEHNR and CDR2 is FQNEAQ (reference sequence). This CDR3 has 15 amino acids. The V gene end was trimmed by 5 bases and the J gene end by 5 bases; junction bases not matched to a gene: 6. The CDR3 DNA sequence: TGTGCCAGCAGCCGAACCGGGACAGGGAATGAAAAACTGTTTTTT. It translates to CASSRTGTGNEKLFF.

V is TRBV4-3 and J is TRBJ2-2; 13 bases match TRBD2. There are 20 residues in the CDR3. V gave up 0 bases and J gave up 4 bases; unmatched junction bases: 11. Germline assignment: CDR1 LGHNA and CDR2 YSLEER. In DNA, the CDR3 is TGCGCCAGCAGCCAAGATCTAAGGACTAGCGGGAGAGTTGGCACCGGGGAGCTGTTTTTT. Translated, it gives CASSQDLRTSGRVGTGELFF.

The CDR3, as DNA: TGTGCCAGCAGTTACAGCGGGCACTCTGGAAACACCATATATTTT. It is translated as CASSYSGHSGNTIYF. The rearrangement links TRBV6-5 to TRBJ1-3; D call uncertain. CDR1 and CDR2 from the germline V gene are MNHEY and SVGAGI. The CDR3 spans 15 residues. V shed 2 bases and J shed 0 bases, with 8 bases lying between them.

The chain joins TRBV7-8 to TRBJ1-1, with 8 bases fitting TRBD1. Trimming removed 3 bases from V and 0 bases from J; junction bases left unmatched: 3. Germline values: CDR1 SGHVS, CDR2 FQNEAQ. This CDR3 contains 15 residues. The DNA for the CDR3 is TGTGCCAGCAGCTTGGAGACAGGGGTGAACACTGAAGCTTTCTTT. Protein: CASSLETGVNTEAFF.

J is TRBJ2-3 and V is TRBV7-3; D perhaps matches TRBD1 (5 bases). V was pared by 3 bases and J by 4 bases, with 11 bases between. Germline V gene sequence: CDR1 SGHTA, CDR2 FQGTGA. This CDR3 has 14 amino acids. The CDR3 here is CASSFRQGADTQYF. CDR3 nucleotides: TGTGCCAGCAGCTTTCGGCAGGGCGCAGATACGCAGTATTTT. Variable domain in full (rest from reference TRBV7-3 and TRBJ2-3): GAGVSQTPSNKVTEKGKYVELRCDPISGHTALYWYRQSLGQGPEFLIYFQGTGAADDSGLPNDRFFAVRPEGSVSTLKIQRTERGDSAVYLCASSFRQGADTQYFGPGTRLTVL.

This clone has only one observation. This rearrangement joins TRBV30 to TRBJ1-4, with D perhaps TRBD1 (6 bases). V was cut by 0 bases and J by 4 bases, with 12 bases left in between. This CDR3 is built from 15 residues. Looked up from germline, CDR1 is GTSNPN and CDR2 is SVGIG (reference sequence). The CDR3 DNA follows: TGTGCCTGGAGTGTAGGTGGCAGGGGTAATGAAAAACTGTTTTTT. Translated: CAWSVGGRGNEKLFF.

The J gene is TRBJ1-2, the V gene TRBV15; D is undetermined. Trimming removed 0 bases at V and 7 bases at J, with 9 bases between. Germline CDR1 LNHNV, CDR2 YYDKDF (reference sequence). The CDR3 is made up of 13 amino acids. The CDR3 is CATSREIIAGYTF. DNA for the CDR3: TGTGCCACCAGCAGAGAGATTATAGCTGGCTACACCTTC.

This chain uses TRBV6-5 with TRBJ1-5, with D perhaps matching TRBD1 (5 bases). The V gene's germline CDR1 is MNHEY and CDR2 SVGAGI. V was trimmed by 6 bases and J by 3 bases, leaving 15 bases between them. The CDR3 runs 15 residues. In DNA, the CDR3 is TGTGCCAGCAGAAGGGGAGGGGTGAACAATCAGCCCCAGCATTTT. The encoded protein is CASRRGGVNNQPQHF.

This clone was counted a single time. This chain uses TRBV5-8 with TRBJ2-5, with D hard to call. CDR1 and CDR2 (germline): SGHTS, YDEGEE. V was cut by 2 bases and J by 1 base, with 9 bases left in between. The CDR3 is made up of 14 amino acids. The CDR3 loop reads CASSLPTSQETQYF. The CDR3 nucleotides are TGTGCCAGCAGCTTACCGACCTCCCAAGAGACCCAGTACTTC.

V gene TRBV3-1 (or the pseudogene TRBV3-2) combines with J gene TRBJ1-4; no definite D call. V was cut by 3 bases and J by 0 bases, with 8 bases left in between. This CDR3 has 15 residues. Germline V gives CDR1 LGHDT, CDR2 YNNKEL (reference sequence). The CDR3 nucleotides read TGTGCCAGCAGCCAGGGAGTCACAACTAATGAAAAACTGTTTTTT. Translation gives CASSQGVTTNEKLFF.

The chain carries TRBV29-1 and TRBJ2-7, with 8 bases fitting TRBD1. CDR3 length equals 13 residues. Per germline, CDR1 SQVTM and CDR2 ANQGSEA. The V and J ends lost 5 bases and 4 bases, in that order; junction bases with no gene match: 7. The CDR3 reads CSVPSTGGYEQYF. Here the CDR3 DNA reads TGCAGCGTTCCCTCTACAGGGGGGTACGAGCAGTACTTC.

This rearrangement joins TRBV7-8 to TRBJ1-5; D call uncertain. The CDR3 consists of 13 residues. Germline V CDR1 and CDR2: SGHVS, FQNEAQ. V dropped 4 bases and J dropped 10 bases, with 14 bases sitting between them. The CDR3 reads CASSSKGGTPQHF. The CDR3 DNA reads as TGTGCCAGCAGCTCAAAGGGAGGAACACCCCAGCATTTT.

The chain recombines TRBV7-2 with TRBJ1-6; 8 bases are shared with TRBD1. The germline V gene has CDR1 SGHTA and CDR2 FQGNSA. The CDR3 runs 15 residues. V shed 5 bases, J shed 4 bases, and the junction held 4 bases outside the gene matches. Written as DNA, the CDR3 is TGTGCCAGCAGCGGACAGGGACAGTATAATTCACCCCTCCACTTT. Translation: CASSGQGQYNSPLHF.

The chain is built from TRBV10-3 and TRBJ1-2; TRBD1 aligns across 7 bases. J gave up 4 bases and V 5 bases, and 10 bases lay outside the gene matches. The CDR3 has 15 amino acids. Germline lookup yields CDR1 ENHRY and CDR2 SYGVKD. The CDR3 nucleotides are TGTGCCATCAGTTCAGACAGGGCCGGCCCCTATGGCTACACCTTC. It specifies CAISSDRAGPYGYTF.

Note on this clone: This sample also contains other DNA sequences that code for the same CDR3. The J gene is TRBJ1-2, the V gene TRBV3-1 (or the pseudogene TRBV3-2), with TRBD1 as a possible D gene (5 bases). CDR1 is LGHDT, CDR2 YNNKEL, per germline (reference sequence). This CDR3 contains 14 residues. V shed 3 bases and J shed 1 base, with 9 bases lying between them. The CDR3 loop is CASSQGTDNYGYTF. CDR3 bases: TGTGCCAGCAGCCAGGGGACGGATAACTATGGCTACACCTTC.

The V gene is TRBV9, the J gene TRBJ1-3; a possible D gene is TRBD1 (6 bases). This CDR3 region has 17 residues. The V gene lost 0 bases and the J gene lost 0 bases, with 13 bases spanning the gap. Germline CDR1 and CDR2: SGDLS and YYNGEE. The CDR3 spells CASSVASGQISGNTIYF. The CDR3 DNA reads TGTGCCAGCAGCGTAGCTTCAGGACAGATCTCTGGAAACACCATATATTTT.

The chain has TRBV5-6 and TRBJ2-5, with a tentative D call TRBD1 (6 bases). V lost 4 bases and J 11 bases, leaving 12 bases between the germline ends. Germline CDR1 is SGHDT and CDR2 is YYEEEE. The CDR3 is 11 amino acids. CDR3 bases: TGTGCCAGCAGCCTTAGACAGGAGCAGTACTTC. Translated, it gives CASSLRQEQYF.

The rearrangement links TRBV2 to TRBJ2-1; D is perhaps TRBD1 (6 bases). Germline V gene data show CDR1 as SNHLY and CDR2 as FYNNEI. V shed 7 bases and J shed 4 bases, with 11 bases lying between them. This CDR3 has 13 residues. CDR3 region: CASKQTGYNEQFF. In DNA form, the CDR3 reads TGTGCCAGCAAACAAACAGGGTACAATGAGCAGTTCTTC.

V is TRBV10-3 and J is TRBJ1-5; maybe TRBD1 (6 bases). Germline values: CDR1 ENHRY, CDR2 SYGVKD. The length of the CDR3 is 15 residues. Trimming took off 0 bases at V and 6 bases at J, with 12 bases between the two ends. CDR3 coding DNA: TGTGCCATCAGTGAGTCGGGGGGGGCTTCTCAGCCCCAGCATTTT. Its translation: CAISESGGASQPQHF.

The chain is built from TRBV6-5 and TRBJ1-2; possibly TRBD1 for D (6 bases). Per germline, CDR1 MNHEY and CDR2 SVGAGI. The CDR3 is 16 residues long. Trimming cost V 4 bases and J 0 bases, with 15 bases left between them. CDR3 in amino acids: CASSFGQIKTNYGYTF. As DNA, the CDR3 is TGTGCCAGCAGTTTTGGACAGATAAAAACTAACTATGGCTACACCTTC.